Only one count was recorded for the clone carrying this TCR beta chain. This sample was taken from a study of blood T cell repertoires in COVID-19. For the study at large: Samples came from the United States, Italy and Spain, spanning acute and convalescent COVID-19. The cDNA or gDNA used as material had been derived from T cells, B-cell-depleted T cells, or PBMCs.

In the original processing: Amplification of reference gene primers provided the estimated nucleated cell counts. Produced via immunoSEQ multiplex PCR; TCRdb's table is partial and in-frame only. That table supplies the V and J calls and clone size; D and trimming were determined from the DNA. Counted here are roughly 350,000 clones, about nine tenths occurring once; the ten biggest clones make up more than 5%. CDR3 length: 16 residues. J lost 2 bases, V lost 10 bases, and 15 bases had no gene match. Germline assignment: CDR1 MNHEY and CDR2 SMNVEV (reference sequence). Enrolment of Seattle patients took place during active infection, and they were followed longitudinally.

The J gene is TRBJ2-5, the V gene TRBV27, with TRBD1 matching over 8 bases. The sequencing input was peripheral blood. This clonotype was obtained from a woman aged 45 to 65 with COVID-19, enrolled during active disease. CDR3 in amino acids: CATKPGTGSSQETQYF. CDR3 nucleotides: TGTGCCACTAAACCGGGGACAGGTAGCTCGCAAGAGACCCAGTACTTC.